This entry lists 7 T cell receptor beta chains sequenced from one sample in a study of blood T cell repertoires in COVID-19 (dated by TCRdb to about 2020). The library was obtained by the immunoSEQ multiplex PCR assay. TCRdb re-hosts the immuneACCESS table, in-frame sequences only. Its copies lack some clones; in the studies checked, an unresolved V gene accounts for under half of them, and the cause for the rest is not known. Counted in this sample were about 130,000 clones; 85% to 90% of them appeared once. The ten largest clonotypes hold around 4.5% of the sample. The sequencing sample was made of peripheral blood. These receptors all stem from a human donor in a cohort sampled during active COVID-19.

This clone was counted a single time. The CDR3 DNA reads as TGTGCCAGCAGCTTAGTAGCGGGGGGGGTCAATGAGCAGTTCTTC. Translated, it gives CASSLVAGGVNEQFF. The rearrangement links TRBV11-2 to TRBJ2-1, with 11 bases that match TRBD2. V trimming: 1 base; J trimming: 6 bases; junction bases outside the gene matches: 2. The CDR3 spans 15 residues. The germline gives CDR1 SGHAT, CDR2 FQNNGV.

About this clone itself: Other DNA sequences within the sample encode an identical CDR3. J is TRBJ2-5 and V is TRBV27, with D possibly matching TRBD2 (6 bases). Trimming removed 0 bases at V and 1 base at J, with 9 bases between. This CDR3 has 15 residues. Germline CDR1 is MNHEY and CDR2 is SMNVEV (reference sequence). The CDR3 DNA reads TGTGCCAGCAGTTTATCGTTCGGGGGCCAAGAGACCCAGTACTTC. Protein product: CASSLSFGGQETQYF.

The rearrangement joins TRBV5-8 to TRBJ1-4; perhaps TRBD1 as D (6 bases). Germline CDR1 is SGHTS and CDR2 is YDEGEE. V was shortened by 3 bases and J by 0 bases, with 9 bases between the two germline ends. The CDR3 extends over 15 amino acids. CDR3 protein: CASSSGQSTNEKLFF. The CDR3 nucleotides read TGTGCCAGCAGCTCCGGACAGTCAACTAATGAAAAACTGTTTTTT.

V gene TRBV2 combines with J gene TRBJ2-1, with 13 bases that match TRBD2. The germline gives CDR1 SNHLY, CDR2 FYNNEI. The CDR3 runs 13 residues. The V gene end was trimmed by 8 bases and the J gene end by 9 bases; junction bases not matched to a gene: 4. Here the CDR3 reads CASRTSGGSEQFF. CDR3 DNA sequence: TGTGCCAGCCGGACTAGCGGGGGAAGTGAGCAGTTCTTC.

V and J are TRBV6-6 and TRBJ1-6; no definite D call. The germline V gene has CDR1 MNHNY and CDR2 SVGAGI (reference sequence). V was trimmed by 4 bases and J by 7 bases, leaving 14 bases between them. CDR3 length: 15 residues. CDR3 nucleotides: TGTGCCAGCAGTTTCGGAGCGGCAGGAAATTCACCCCTCCACTTT. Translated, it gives CASSFGAAGNSPLHF.

The CDR3 sequence is CASSPSQGAREQYF. The CDR3 DNA reads TGTGCCAGCAGCCCTAGCCAGGGGGCGCGTGAGCAGTACTTC. The chain uses TRBV7-2 and TRBJ2-7; 8 bases fit TRBD1. Trimming took 5 bases from V and 7 from J; bases not matched to a gene: 10. CDR3 length: 14 residues. Germline CDR1 reads SGHTA; CDR2 reads FQGNSA.

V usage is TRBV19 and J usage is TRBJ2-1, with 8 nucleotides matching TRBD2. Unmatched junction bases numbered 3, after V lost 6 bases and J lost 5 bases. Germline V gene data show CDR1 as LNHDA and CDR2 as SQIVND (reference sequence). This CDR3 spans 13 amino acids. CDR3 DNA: TGTGCCAGTAGGACTAGCGTCGACAATGAGCAGTTCTTC. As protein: CASRTSVDNEQFF.